This T cell receptor beta chain was identified during a study of T cell repertoires in cytomegalovirus infection. The V gene's germline CDR1 is SGHAT and CDR2 FQNNGV. Trimming removed 2 bases from V and 10 bases from J, with 9 bases in between. The CDR3 spans 12 residues. TCRdb re-called the reads with MiXCR, one entry per CDR3 protein. The repertoire holds about 920,000 distinct CDR3 sequences, with roughly 30% as singletons. Regarding the study as a whole: HLA-C-restricted CMV-specific TCR beta clonotypes prevailed in the ex vivo response. Identification of carriers of CMV plus the relevant HLA was performed using cumulative public TCR beta family frequency.

Details on this clonotype: The antigen is not known.

The chain combines TRBV11-2 with TRBJ2-1, with D hard to call. This sequence originates from a human donor in good health (CMV status not recorded). Some clones in this sample may be carry-over from other donors' samples. The material sequenced was cultured CD8+ T cells from PBMCs, taken from culture after CMV antigen stimulation. The CDR3 reads CASSLRPWEQFF. The CDR3 bases are TGTGCCAGCAGCTTACGACCTTGGGAGCAGTTCTTC.